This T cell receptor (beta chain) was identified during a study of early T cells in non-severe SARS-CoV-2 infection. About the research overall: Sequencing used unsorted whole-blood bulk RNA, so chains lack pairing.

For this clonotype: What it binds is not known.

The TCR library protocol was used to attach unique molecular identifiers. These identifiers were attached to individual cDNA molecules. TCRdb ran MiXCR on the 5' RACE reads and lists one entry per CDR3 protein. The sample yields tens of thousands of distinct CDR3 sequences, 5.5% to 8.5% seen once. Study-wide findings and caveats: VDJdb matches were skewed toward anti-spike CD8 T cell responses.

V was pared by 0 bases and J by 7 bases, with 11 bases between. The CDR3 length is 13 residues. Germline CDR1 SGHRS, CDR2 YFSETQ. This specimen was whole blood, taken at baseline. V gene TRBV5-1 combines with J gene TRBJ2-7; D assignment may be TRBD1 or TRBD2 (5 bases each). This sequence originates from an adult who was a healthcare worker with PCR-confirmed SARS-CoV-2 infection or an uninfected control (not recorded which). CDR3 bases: TGCGCCAGCAGCTTGGCTCCGGGACGGGAGCAGTACTTC. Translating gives CASSLAPGREQYF.